Detailed here is one T cell receptor beta chain. The antigen is unknown. Among the donors, all were Caucasian adults who lived in Nashville, Tennessee. This CDR3 region has 13 residues. CDR1 and CDR2 from the germline V gene are SGHTA and FQGNSA. V was pared by 5 bases and J by 5 bases, with 13 bases between. The data are from a study of shared clonotypes between healthy human individuals. Study-wide results and caveats: Clonotype sharing among donors was expected to depend on sequencing depth. Since donors were few, the genetic and exposure-history diversity represented was limited.

Per the original data handling: From ImmunoSEQ came sequences covering only the junction and carrying no quality scores, so filtering differed. Produced via immunoSEQ multiplex PCR; TCRdb's table is partial and in-frame only. V and J calls and clone size are those listed in that table; D and trimming were worked out from the DNA. The table lists around 440,000 clones, around 77% of them singletons. The rearrangement uses TRBV7-2 and TRBJ2-7; D tentatively fits TRBD1 or TRBD2 (5 bases each). The receptor was derived from a woman aged 40 to 50 in good health. Some clones in this sample may be carry-over from other donors' samples. Sequenced input: PBMCs. The CDR3 region is CASSPRGPHEQYF. The DNA of the CDR3 is TGTGCCAGCAGCCCCCGGGGACCCCACGAGCAGTACTTC.